The clone carrying this TCR beta chain was observed at least ten times. Its antigen remains unidentified. A NOSPECS grade of at least 4, a Clinical Activity Score of at least 3 and duration under 3 months were recorded in ophthalmopathy patients. The CDR3 covers 14 residues. In germline, CDR1 is LGHDT, CDR2 YNNKEL (reference sequence). Trimming left V 4 bases short and J 6 bases short, with 10 bases between. The data derive from a study of T cells in Graves' hyperthyroidism and ophthalmopathy. RNA transcripts provided the source from which TCR beta CDR3 regions were amplified. Carried out on the TCR CDR3, a first-round RT-PCR used the HTBI primer set. Using its own MiXCR run on the multiplex PCR reads, TCRdb lists one record per CDR3 protein. The sample lists about 380,000 distinct CDR3 sequences; 15% to 20% were seen once. Study-level points and caveats: Most clonotypes that expanded in the thyroid above 0.001 also showed up in blood.

Sequenced material: blood. The chain uses TRBV3-1 and TRBJ1-6; D ambiguous. This TCR was recovered from a man aged 18 to 35 with Graves' ophthalmopathy. CDR3 residues: CASSLEWGNSPLHF. The CDR3 DNA reads as TGTGCCAGCAGCCTTGAATGGGGTAATTCACCCCTCCACTTT.